A selection of T cell receptor beta chains follows, all from one sample in a study of blood T cell repertoires in COVID-19. TCRdb's table, derived via immunoSEQ multiplex PCR, lists solely in-frame clones and lacks some. The data show roughly 90,000 clones, approximately 85% seen once. The sample was peripheral blood. These TCRs come from a human donor in a cohort sampled during active COVID-19. The CDR3 runs from the conserved cysteine through the conserved F or W. The D gene is left open where the match is weak. Clone size is given for some rows only: seen once, a few or many times, or a class if the clone is expanded.

>TRBV30|TRBJ1-4|NA|NA
TGTGCCTGGAGTGTACTGACAGGAAATGAAAAACTGTTTTTT
CAWSVLTGNEKLFF
>TRBV19|TRBJ2-2|TRBD1|NA
TGTGCCAGTAGCGAGACAGGGGGCACCGGGGAGCTGTTTTTT
CASSETGGTGELFF
>TRBV7-2|TRBJ1-3|TRBD1|NA
TGTGCCAGCAGCTTACAGGGGACCAGGGGGTCTGGAAACACCATATATTTT
CASSLQGTRGSGNTIYF
>TRBV5-4|TRBJ1-1|TRBD1|NA
TGTGCCAGCAGCTCCGGGACAGGGGTGAACACTGAAGCTTTCTTT
CASSSGTGVNTEAFF
>TRBV7-2|TRBJ1-5|TRBD1|NA
TGTGCCAGCAGCTCATACAGGGGGACAGAGCCCCAGCATTTT
CASSSYRGTEPQHF
>TRBV27|TRBJ2-1|NA|NA
TGTGCCAGCAGGGAACAGGGTGTAGGGTACAATGAGCAGTTCTTC
CASREQGVGYNEQFF
>TRBV5-1|TRBJ2-5|TRBD2|NA
TGCGCCAGCAGCTTTAGCGGGGGGGAAGAGACCCAGTACTTC
CASSFSGGEETQYF
>TRBV15|TRBJ2-5|NA|NA
TGTGCCACCAGCAGAGACCAGGTGACGGGGGAGACCCAGTACTTC
CATSRDQVTGETQYF
>TRBV9|TRBJ2-7|NA|NA
TGTGCCAGCAGCGCGACAGGCTCCTACTACGAGCAGTACTTC
CASSATGSYYEQYF
>TRBV19|TRBJ2-2|NA|NA
TGTGCCAGTAGCTCAGGGTTTCAGAACACCGGGGAGCTGTTTTTT
CASSSGFQNTGELFF
>TRBV5-1|TRBJ2-7|NA|NA
TGCGCCAGCAGCCAGGAGGTGGGATACGAGCAGTACTTC
CASSQEVGYEQYF
>TRBV7-8|TRBJ2-1|NA|NA
TGTGCCAGCAGCTCCCACGGATGGGCTAGCGTCAATGAGCAGTTCTTC
CASSSHGWASVNEQFF
>TRBV5-1|TRBJ2-5|NA|NA
TGCGCCAGCAGCGAGGGGACTGGGTACCAAGAGACCCAGTACTTC
CASSEGTGYQETQYF
>TRBV23-1|TRBJ2-7|NA|NA
TGCGCCAGCAGTCAGTGGTCGGGGACCTACGAGCAGTACTTC
CASSQWSGTYEQYF
>TRBV7-2|TRBJ1-1|NA|NA
TGTGCCAGCAGCTTAGCGCGGGTAGGGACTGAAGCTTTCTTT
CASSLARVGTEAFF
>TRBV5-5|TRBJ1-2|TRBD1|once
TGTGCCAGCAGCTTGGGGTGGCAGGGGGTCGTCAGCTACACCTTC
CASSLGWQGVVSYTF
>TRBV19|TRBJ1-2|TRBD1|NA
TGTGCCAGTAGTACCTACGTCGGACCGGGACAGGCTAACTATGGCTACACCTTC
CASSTYVGPGQANYGYTF
>TRBV5-1|TRBJ2-3|TRBD1|NA
TGCGCCAGCAGCTTACAACAGGGGGCAGATACGCAGTATTTT
CASSLQQGADTQYF
>TRBV5-8|TRBJ1-1|NA|NA
TGTGCTTCGGGGGTGGGCGGGAACACTGAAGCTTTCTTT
CASGVGGNTEAFF
>TRBV5-4|TRBJ2-5|NA|NA
TGTGCCAGCAGCTTTTCCGGGTCGGAGACCCAGTACTTC
CASSFSGSETQYF
>TRBV10-2|TRBJ2-5|TRBD2|NA
TGCGCCAGCAGTCCCGGGACTAGCGGGTCCCAGTACTTC
CASSPGTSGSQYF
>TRBV6-4|TRBJ2-2|TRBD1|NA
TGTGCCAGCAGTGAGCCTCAGGGACAGAGAAAGAACACCGGGGAGCTGTTTTTT
CASSEPQGQRKNTGELFF
>TRBV9|TRBJ1-2|TRBD1|NA
TGTGCCAGCAGCGTAGGTTGGGGACAGGGAAGTGGCTACACCTTC
CASSVGWGQGSGYTF
>TRBV4-3|TRBJ1-2|NA|NA
TGCGCCAGCAGCCAAGGCCCAGGGGCCTATGGCTACACCTTC
CASSQGPGAYGYTF
>TRBV24-1|TRBJ1-5|NA|NA
TGTGCCACCAGTGATTTCGAGGTGGCATATCAGCCCCAGCATTTT
CATSDFEVAYQPQHF
>TRBV25-1|TRBJ1-4|NA|NA
TGTGCCAGCAGTGAATATTCCCATACTAATGAAAAACTGTTTTTT
CASSEYSHTNEKLFF
>TRBV11-2|TRBJ2-1|TRBD1|NA
TGTGCCAGCAGCTTAGTATCCAGGGGGCGAGGTGGTGAGCAGTTCTTC
CASSLVSRGRGGEQFF
>TRBV19|TRBJ2-1|NA|NA
TGTGCCAGTAGTATAGGCGGGGCCAATGAGCAGTTCTTC
CASSIGGANEQFF
>TRBV6-5|TRBJ2-7|NA|NA
TGTGCCAGCAGTTACAGTCACAGTTCCTACGAGCAGTACTTC
CASSYSHSSYEQYF
>TRBV2|TRBJ2-5|TRBD2|NA
TGTGCCAGCAGTGTTCTAGCGGGGGGGGCACACTTC
CASSVLAGGAHF
>TRBV2|TRBJ2-5|NA|NA
TGTGCCAGCAGTGAAATCGACGGGAATCAAGAGACCCAGTACTTC
CASSEIDGNQETQYF
>TRBV11-2|TRBJ2-3|NA|NA
TGTGCCAGCAGCTTAGTGTACTTCACAGATACGCAGTATTTT
CASSLVYFTDTQYF
>TRBV7-6|TRBJ2-7|NA|NA
TGTGCCAGCAGCCGGGGACAAGTTGTGTACGAGCAGTACTTC
CASSRGQVVYEQYF
>TRBV19|TRBJ1-5|NA|few
TGTGCCAGTAGTATTATCAGGGATCAGCCCCAGCATTTT
CASSIIRDQPQHF
>TRBV6-4|TRBJ2-3|TRBD2|NA
TGTGCCAGCAGTGACCGGGGAGGGTCGGATACGCAGTATTTT
CASSDRGGSDTQYF
>TRBV5-4|TRBJ2-4|NA|once
TGTGCCAGCAGCTTGCAGGGGCTAGCCAAAAACATTCAGTACTTC
CASSLQGLAKNIQYF
>TRBV30|TRBJ1-6|NA|once
TGTGCCTGGAGCCCCCAGGGAAATTCACCCCTCCACTTT
CAWSPQGNSPLHF
>TRBV21-1|TRBJ1-5|NA|NA
TGTGCCAGCAGCAAAGAGGGGGCAGGTTGGCATTTT
CASSKEGAGWHF
>TRBV19|TRBJ2-1|TRBD2|NA
TGTGCCAGTAGTAAGCCCCTTAGCGGGGATGAGCAGTTCTTC
CASSKPLSGDEQFF
>TRBV25-1|TRBJ2-1|TRBD2|NA
TGTGCCAGCAGTGAATTCGGCGGGAGGAGAAACAATGAGCAGTTCTTC
CASSEFGGRRNNEQFF
>TRBV10-3|TRBJ2-7|NA|NA
TGTGCCATCAGTGAGAAGGACAGCACCTACGAGCAGTACTTC
CAISEKDSTYEQYF
>TRBV5-1|TRBJ2-7|NA|NA
TGCGCCAGCAGACAGGGCTACGAGCAGTACTTC
CASRQGYEQYF